These 7 T cell receptor beta chains originate from one sample sequenced in a study of CD8 T cells in ankylosing spondylitis. TCRdb re-called the 5' RACE reads with MiXCR, one entry per CDR3 protein. The table includes 150,000 to 250,000 distinct CDR3 sequences, about 13% detected once. Sequenced sample: blood, either unsorted or a sorted T cell fraction (not recorded which). The origin of the receptors is a male donor with ankylosing spondylitis or in good health (not recorded which).

This clonotype appeared a few times. The J gene is TRBJ2-2, the V gene TRBV5-1; 7 bases align to TRBD1. CDR1 SGHRS and CDR2 YFSETQ come from the germline V gene. The CDR3 length is 15 residues. Trimming cost V 4 bases and J 7 bases; bases outside gene matches: 10. Here the CDR3 reads CASSLGEGAHGELFF. Here the CDR3 DNA reads TGCGCCAGCAGCCTTGGTGAGGGGGCACACGGGGAGCTGTTTTTT.

The chain joins TRBV4-1 to TRBJ1-2; 10 nucleotides line up with TRBD1. The CDR3 is 20 amino acids. Per germline, CDR1 MGHRA and CDR2 YSYEKL. V trimming: 2 bases; J trimming: 0 bases; junction bases outside the gene matches: 15. CDR3 bases: TGCGCCAGCAGCCAACCCCTATTCGGACAGGGGGGATCCCCTAACTATGGCTACACCTTC. As protein: CASSQPLFGQGGSPNYGYTF.

In this sample, this clonotype turned up many times. The chain employs TRBV4-2 and TRBJ2-5; 9 bases match TRBD2. In germline, CDR1 is LGHNA, CDR2 YNFKEQ. There are 15 residues in the CDR3. Trimming at V came to 1 base and at J to 2 bases, leaving 2 bases not matched to a gene. CDR3: CASSQAAGGQETQYF. The CDR3 bases are TGTGCCAGCAGCCAAGCGGCGGGGGGGCAAGAGACCCAGTACTTC.

This clonotype came up a few times. The gene calls are TRBV25-1 and TRBJ1-1, with a possible D match to TRBD1 (5 bases). The CDR3 is 13 residues long. V dropped 7 bases and J dropped 4 bases, with 13 bases sitting between them. Germline V gene lookup returns CDR1 MGHDK and CDR2 SYGVNS. The CDR3 DNA follows: TGTGCCAGCATCGGGTGGAGGGGCACTGAAGCTTTCTTT. This sequence encodes CASIGWRGTEAFF.

A few counts support this clonotype. For the CDR3, the DNA is TGTGCCAGCACCCTAACGGGGCAGGGGGCAAATAATGAGCAGTTCTTC. Protein: CASTLTGQGANNEQFF. V usage is TRBV2 and J usage is TRBJ2-1, with 8 bases identical to TRBD1. The CDR3 runs 16 residues. Germline lookup yields CDR1 SNHLY and CDR2 FYNNEI. V was pared by 7 bases and J by 7 bases, with 15 bases of the junction left unmatched.

V and J are TRBV5-1 and TRBJ2-7, with TRBD1 identical over 9 bases. Germline V gene lookup returns CDR1 SGHRS and CDR2 YFSETQ. V trimming: 4 bases; J trimming: 4 bases; junction bases outside the gene matches: 6. This CDR3 is 14 amino acids long. The CDR3 coding sequence is TGCGCCAGCAGCATCGGGACAGGGTATTACGAGCAGTACTTC. It specifies CASSIGTGYYEQYF.

The chain recombines TRBV6-1 with TRBJ2-1; 11 bases match TRBD2. Trimming removed 6 bases from V and 8 bases from J; junction bases left unmatched: 9. This CDR3 comprises 15 residues. Germline lookup yields CDR1 MNHNS and CDR2 SASEGT. For the CDR3, the DNA is TGTGCCAGCAGGACCTTAGCGGGAGGGCCACATGAGCAGTTCTTC. Its translation is CASRTLAGGPHEQFF.